This TCR beta chain was profiled in a study of identical twins. Study-wide results and caveats: Potential partial confounding of zero-insertion analyses by invariant MAIT and iNKT cells was noted. Twin-shared out-of-frame alpha sequences showed excess low generation probability. Models underestimated TCR alpha sharing (out-of-frame) in monozygotic twins.

The V and J ends lost 0 bases and 0 bases respectively, with 2 bases between them. The CDR3 is 13 residues long. CDR1 is GTSNPN and CDR2 is SVGIG in the germline V gene (reference sequence). TCRdb used MiXCR to reprocess the 5' RACE reads, holding one entry per CDR3 protein. The table has around 500,000 distinct CDR3 sequences, 14% seen once. In its sample, this clonotype was seen once. Its cognate antigen is unknown. The data also belong to a second study, concerning yellow fever vaccine responses in identical twins.

The chain is built from TRBV30 and TRBJ2-2; D is unresolved. The origin of this receptor is a woman aged 18-29 years in good health. The specimen sequenced was CD4+ T cells sorted from blood. CDR3 sequence: CAWSVPNTGELFF. The CDR3 DNA reads TGTGCCTGGAGTGTACCGAACACCGGGGAGCTGTTTTTT.